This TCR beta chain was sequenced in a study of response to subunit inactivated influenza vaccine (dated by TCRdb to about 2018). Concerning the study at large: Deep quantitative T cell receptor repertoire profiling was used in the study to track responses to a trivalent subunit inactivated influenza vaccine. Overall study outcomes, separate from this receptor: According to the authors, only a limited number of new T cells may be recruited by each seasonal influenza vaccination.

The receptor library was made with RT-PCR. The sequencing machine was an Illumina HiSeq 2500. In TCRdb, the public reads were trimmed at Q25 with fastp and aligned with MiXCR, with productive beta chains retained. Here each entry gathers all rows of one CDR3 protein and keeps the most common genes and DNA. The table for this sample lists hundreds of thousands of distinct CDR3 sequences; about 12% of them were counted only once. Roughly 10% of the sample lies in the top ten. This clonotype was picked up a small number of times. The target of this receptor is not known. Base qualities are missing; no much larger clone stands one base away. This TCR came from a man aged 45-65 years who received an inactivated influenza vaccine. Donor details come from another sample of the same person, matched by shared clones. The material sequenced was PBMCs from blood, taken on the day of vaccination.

The DNA sequence reads TGCGCCAGCAGCTTGGCCGCCGGACTAGTCCAAGAGACCCAGTACTTC. Its protein reads: CASSLAAGLVQETQYF. Recombination connected TRBV5-1 to TRBJ2-5, and TRBD2 matches 7 of the central bases. CDR1 and CDR2 are drawn from the germline V gene: SGHRS, YFSETQ. From its cysteine to its phenylalanine, the CDR3 spans 16 amino acids. Just the 48-base CDR3 DNA is kept, in frame starting at base 1. The germline V and J ends show losses of 0 bases and 1 base respectively, and no gene match explains 6 bases of the junction.